A selection of T cell receptor beta chains follows, all from one sample in a study of blood T cells in healthy people across ages. TCRdb re-derived calls from the 5' RACE reads in MiXCR, one entry per CDR3 protein. This table holds approximately 700,000 distinct CDR3 sequences, roughly 32% found once. The sequenced material came from blood. These receptors all come from a woman of 80 years or more in good health. Both conserved end residues are part of each CDR3. The D gene is left open where the match is weak. Size is stated for part of the rows, as once, few or many counts, or as a class when the clone is expanded.

V,size,D,J,CDR3,DNA
TRBV9,many,TRBD1,TRBJ2-3,CASAPRDRGTDTQYF,TGTGCCAGCGCCCCCAGGGACAGGGGCACAGATACGCAGTATTTT
TRBV20-1,many,.,TRBJ1-5,CSARETVADLSPQHF,TGCAGTGCTCGGGAGACGGTAGCCGACCTCTCGCCCCAGCATTTT
TRBV29-1,.,.,TRBJ1-1,CSVRLYNTEAFF,TGCAGCGTTCGGCTCTACAACACTGAAGCTTTCTTT
TRBV5-6,few,TRBD1,TRBJ1-5,CASSLRGQGLGQPQHF,TGTGCCAGCAGCTTGCGGGGACAGGGTCTTGGACAGCCCCAGCATTTT
TRBV6-6,many,.,TRBJ2-7,CASRTGTETYEQYF,TGTGCCAGCAGGACCGGGACTGAAACCTACGAGCAGTACTTC
TRBV7-2,.,TRBD1,TRBJ2-5,CASSVTGPQETQYF,TGTGCCAGCAGCGTGACAGGGCCCCAAGAGACCCAGTACTTC
TRBV11-2,.,TRBD1,TRBJ1-2,CASNLDRVNYGYTF,TGTGCCAGCAACTTAGACAGGGTAAACTATGGCTACACCTTC
TRBV28,many,.,TRBJ2-5,CASGELGLQETQYF,TGTGCCAGCGGAGAGTTGGGACTCCAAGAGACCCAGTACTTC
TRBV12-3/TRBV12-4,few,.,TRBJ1-5,CASSTEQPQHF,TGTGCCAGCAGTACAGAACAGCCCCAGCATTTT
TRBV7-2,many,TRBD2,TRBJ2-4,CASSSRLAGGNIQYF,TGTGCCAGCAGCTCCCGACTAGCGGGGGGAAACATTCAGTACTTC
TRBV6-1,many,.,TRBJ2-7,CASIRRNTRDEQYF,TGTGCCAGCATCAGGCGGAACACCCGGGACGAGCAGTACTTC